The T cell receptor (beta chain) under discussion was sequenced for a study of T cells in localized non-small cell lung cancer. Sequencing used immunoSEQ multiplex PCR; TCRdb keeps in-frame clones, though not all of them. The sample consists of about 680 clones, 15% to 20% of them appearing once. V gave up 2 bases and J gave up 5 bases, with 9 bases separating them. The CDR3 runs 13 residues. Germline values: CDR1 GTSNPN, CDR2 SVGIG (reference sequence). V is TRBV30 and J is TRBJ1-4, with D maybe TRBD1 (6 bases). The receptor comes from a female donor at least 60 years old with stage II lung adenocarcinoma. This specimen consisted of normal lung tissue next to the tumor, obtained before any cancer treatment. The CDR3 reads CAWSLRGNEKLFF. CDR3 DNA sequence: TGTGCCTGGAGTCTTAGGGGGAATGAAAAACTGTTTTTT.